This entry features one T cell receptor (beta chain) sequence. This receptor's antigen is unknown. No much larger clonotype is one base removed from it; base qualities were not supplied. The library was built by means of the immunoSEQ multiplex PCR assay. A mixture of 60 forward primers for TCR Vbeta segments and 13 reverse primers for TCR Jbeta segments was used in the multiplex PCR. A multiplex PCR assay on genomic DNA amplified the CDR3 region of rearranged TCR beta genes. The Illumina HiSeq System was used to sequence the amplified TCR beta libraries as 87-base-pair reads. The original pipeline was this. A later analysis tallied roughly 76 million unique TCR beta chains across the 650 to 750 repertoires, and around 12 million of those chains were shared by two or more donors. To remove PCR and sequencing errors, raw reads were error-corrected and collapsed into unique sequences using a nearest-neighbor algorithm that merged closely related sequences. Alignment of CDR3 sequences to IMGT reference sequences was used to assign V, D and J gene segments. Each retained sequence needed at least a six-nucleotide match to both a V gene segment and a J gene segment. Rearrangements were called productive when the CDR3 lacked stop codons and stayed in frame with V and J; all others were non-productive. CDR3 was defined by IMGT convention, running from the second conserved V-encoded cysteine to the conserved J-encoded phenylalanine. In an earlier analysis of roughly 610 of the donors, sequences lacking an unambiguous match to a single V gene segment were excluded. In an earlier analysis of approximately 550 of the donors, V segments were called functional above 56.7% productive rearrangements and were called segregating when the between-donor standard deviation exceeded 5%. A statistical classification framework was built for diagnosing cytomegalovirus status from the catalog of TCR beta chain sequences. In a later analysis, V and J genes were assigned by comparing TCR nucleotide sequences against IMGT/GENE-DB human TR gene sequences. Using the TCRdist pipeline, a later analysis assigned CDR3 sequences along with most-parsimonious VDJ recombination scenarios. In a later analysis, each TCR beta chain was defined by its CDR3 amino acid sequence together with its V-gene family, and reads without a unique V-gene family were excluded. In a later analysis, 550 to 650 highly shared, low-generation-probability nucleotide sequences were removed to address suspected cross-contamination and a sequencing artifact. For each public chain, a later analysis derived a clonal expansion index from normalized ranks of inferred template counts within each repertoire. A later analysis computed generation probabilities with a VDJ recombination model fitted to out-of-frame rearrangements, and checked the results against IGoR. A later analysis scored TCR-TCR, TCR-HLA and TCR-CMV co-occurrence with hypergeometric tests, applying a repertoire-size bias correction to TCR pairs. In a later analysis, false discovery rates were estimated by permuting HLA or CMV assignments 20 times. In a later analysis, co-occurring TCRs were grouped using DBSCAN, and TCRdist sequence similarity was added for clustering within HLA-allele-positive subsets. Repertoires with fewer than 30,000 or more than 120,000 public chains were left out of co-occurrence clustering, as were about five repertoires with anomalous nucleotide sharing. TCRdb retrieved this table from immuneACCESS and kept in-frame rearrangements only. Not all clones are present; in checked studies, unresolved V genes account for under half, and no reason is known for the remainder. V and J calls and clone size are as listed in that table; D and trimming were resolved from the DNA. Counted in this sample were more than 65,000 clones; 74% of them appeared once. 6.2% of the sample is held by the ten biggest clonotypes.

These data originate in a study of cytomegalovirus exposure and HLA in healthy donors listed by TCRdb under 2017. Study-level background: An earlier analysis of a few hundred of the donors reported around 280 Gb of sequence data and 117 million unique TCR beta sequences obtained from 180 million or so T cells. An early release that covered fewer than 800 HLA-typed donors contained approximately 300 gigabases of sequencing data and tens of millions of unique TCR sequences. Of the roughly 390 genotyped donors, around 81% fell in the genetic ancestry cluster associated with self-reported Caucasian donors. The aim of the study was to test whether cataloging public T cell receptors could identify signatures of past pathogen exposure. The study used immunosequencing to profile the T cell repertoires of approximately 650 subjects and linked those repertoires to cytomegalovirus serostatus. In addition to the first cohort of 650 to 800 subjects, a separate validation cohort of 120 different subjects was used. To predict cytomegalovirus infection status, the study combined high-throughput TCR immunosequencing, statistical association of individual TCRs with disease status, and machine learning. To study patterns of TCR occurrence, a later analysis re-analyzed previously published TCR beta repertoires from 666 donors and added high-resolution HLA genotyping. The later analysis used no new phenotypic data to find candidate immune exposures, relying instead on TCR beta sequences and their occurrence across donors. An earlier analysis of several hundred of the donors applied high-throughput TCR beta sequencing to assess whether each TCR beta V gene segment acted as functional or pseudogenic. Donor age, sex, ethnicity and CMV serostatus were compiled together with the repertoire data. In a later genetic analysis, genome-wide SNP genotypes for about 65% of the 666 donors were used, and that subset was treated as a discovery cohort. All discovery cohort repertoires had been generated on a single sequencing platform. Class I and class II HLA loci were covered by the typing at four-digit resolution. Typing coverage varied by locus: roughly 629-630 donors for A, B, C, DRB1 and DQB1; roughly 500 for DQA1; some 610 for DPA1; approximately 490 for DPB1. A handful of DR-DQ haplotypes were handled as single units for association and clustering because linkage in the cohort was strong. Among approximately 370 genotyped donors of the cohort, an average of roughly 230,000 unique TCR beta nucleotide sequences was sequenced per donor, of which about 19% were non-productive.

Counted from cysteine to phenylalanine, this CDR3 has 15 amino acids. Kept here is only the CDR3 DNA, which spans 45 bases and is read in frame from base 1. As encoded in the germline V gene, CDR1 is KGHSH while CDR2 is LQKENI. V is clipped by 4 bases and J by 3 bases, and the sequence between their germline boundaries is 16 bases long. The cohort comprised approximately 700 healthy bone marrow donors. Cohort members were all nominally healthy when sampled, although unrecorded immune exposures were likely present. The donor was CMV seropositive and belonged to the group of over 250 seropositive cohort members. Every donor gave a peripheral blood sample, and the peripheral blood mononuclear cells from that sample were used for TCR beta sequencing. Genomic DNA extraction from the blood cell samples was performed with the Qiagen DNeasy Blood Extraction Kit. On the study overall, not on this receptor specifically: Correlated functional status among segregating V segments might reflect linkage disequilibrium, but an unknown experimental factor could not be ruled out. At a false discovery rate of 0.05, a later analysis linked around 17,000 TCR beta sequences to specific HLA alleles. While some public TCRs were present in many individuals, most TCR sequences turned up only very rarely across donors. A further reported finding was that TCR beta sequences accurately predicted the HLA-A and HLA-B alleles for most subjects in the first cohort. A cluster of highly shared sequence variants was judged likely to represent a technical artifact of the sequencing pipeline. The cohort was sequenced for TCR beta chains only, and without alpha or paired-chain data the features that could be detected were limited. A later genetic analysis associated a missense DCLRE1C variant with V-gene and J-gene trimming of TCR beta chains, and an independent cohort replicated the association. Because some donors lacked HLA typing at each locus, the association tests relied only on the typed subset. Because counts were too low, around 17 rarely observed V segments, including chromosome 9 orphons, were left out of the earlier analysis of 587 of the donors. A few of the identified cytomegalovirus-associated TCR beta chains were confirmed in vitro to be specific for cytomegalovirus antigens. In an earlier analysis of 500 to 650 of the donors, most TCR beta V segments appeared in productive rearrangements about 87% or about 30% of the time, broadly matching IMGT annotations. The study listed over 150 TCR beta chains as associated with cytomegalovirus. A later analysis found that HLA-associated TCR beta chains were more clonally expanded and had lower generation probabilities than equally common non-associated chains. A later analysis reported that several top co-occurrence clusters appeared linked to parvovirus B19, influenza, CMV and Epstein-Barr virus. CMV serostatus was the only immune exposure information available for the cohort. Because the 87-base-pair reads could not distinguish some IMGT-functional V segments, including TRBV6-2 and TRBV6-3, those segments were excluded. In both the original and validation cohorts, the classifier was reported to diagnose cytomegalovirus status with high specificity and sensitivity. Presence/absence analyses assumed roughly uniform sequencing depth across donors, an assumption that may not hold. According to the authors, the approach could potentially be generalized to other disease states and immunological phenotypes. Assigning TCR associations to individual alleles was difficult when HLA alleles, especially DR and DQ, strongly co-occurred. A later genetic analysis reported fewer N-insertions in productive TCRs among donors in an Asian-associated ancestry cluster than the roughly 670-donor mean. Most CMV-associated TCR beta chains appeared to be HLA-restricted in a later analysis, and the HLA associations seemed to be driven largely by CMV exposure. According to a later analysis, TCR association rates differed among HLA loci, with DRB1 alleles showing the most associated TCRs and HLA-C alleles showing the fewest.

The clonotype comes from a woman between 50 and 59 years old in good health and CMV-seropositive. Sequencing used PBMCs. Here the chain combines TRBV18 and TRBJ2-7, with TRBD2 as a weak D call on 6 bases. The CDR3 is CASSLARGTNYEQYF. The sequenced DNA: TGTGCCAGCTCACTAGCCCGGGGGACGAACTACGAGCAGTACTTC. Outside the CDR3, residues come from the reference TRBV18 and TRBJ2-7 proteins, so the full variable domain is: NAGVMQNPRHLVRRRGQEARLRCSPMKGHSHVYWYRQLPEEGLKFMVYLQKENIIDESGMPKERFSAEFPKEGPSILRIQQVVRGDSAAYFCASSLARGTNYEQYFGPGTRLTVT.